This TCR beta chain comes out of a study of shared T cell receptors in the human thymus. Sequencing was performed with immunoSEQ multiplex PCR; in TCRdb, only in-frame clones are kept and a portion is missing. The table lists about 610,000 clones, approximately 90% of them singletons. J was trimmed by 7 bases and V by 0 bases; bases with no gene match: 9. From germline, CDR1 is MGHRA and CDR2 YSYEKL. This CDR3 is built from 19 residues. These sequences were also reported in another study, on human thymus T cells. According to that study: The donor group consisted of healthy Finnish infants who were having corrective surgery for congenital heart defects. Thymus tissue was removed during corrective cardiac surgery. Thymic and blood repertoires seemed to favor certain V and J genes. Related research described strongly overlapping thymic repertoires in unrelated people.

The origin of this receptor is a boy under two years old with a congenital heart defect. The rearrangement links TRBV4-1 to TRBJ2-2, with 15 bases matching TRBD2. Sequenced: thymocytes. The CDR3 protein is CASSQEGLAGGLQSGELFF. The CDR3, as DNA: TGCGCCAGCAGCCAAGAAGGACTAGCGGGAGGGTTGCAGAGCGGGGAGCTGTTTTTT.